The 24 T cell receptor beta chains given below trace back to one sample, sequenced in a study of regulatory T cells in long-lasting Graves disease. In building TCR beta libraries, iRepertoire HTBI primers were used together with Arm-PCR of CDR3 regions. MiXCR, run by TCRdb on the multiplex PCR reads, gives a single entry per CDR3 protein. The sample records about 520,000 distinct CDR3 sequences, about 12% being singletons. As for time point: newly diagnosed GD, antithyroid drugs for less than 3 months. PBMC-extracted RNA yielded the TCR library. These same data were also listed under a study on T cells in Graves' hyperthyroidism and ophthalmopathy.

The source was peripheral blood mononuclear cells (PBMCs), collected at new diagnosis, from a patient treated with antithyroid drugs. The origin of the receptors is a woman younger than 45 with Graves disease.

This clonotype appeared many times. This chain joins TRBV27 and TRBJ2-7; unclear D gene. V lost 6 bases and J lost 3, with 15 bases in between. Germline V gene sequence: CDR1 MNHEY, CDR2 SMNVEV (reference sequence). The CDR3 is made up of 14 amino acids. CDR3 residues: CASRRSFGDYEQYF. The CDR3 nucleotides are TGTGCCAGCAGAAGATCTTTTGGGGACTACGAGCAGTACTTC.

A few counts support this clonotype. This rearrangement joins TRBV7-3 to TRBJ2-2; D is possibly TRBD2 (6 bases). Trimming shortened V by 1 base and J by 6 bases, and 15 bases separated the two germline ends. Per the germline V gene, CDR1 is SGHTA and CDR2 is FQGTGA. This CDR3 is built from 16 residues. The CDR3 DNA sequence: TGTGCCAGCAGCTTAAGAGGGACTCAAACACCCGGGGAGCTGTTTTTT. Amino acid sequence: CASSLRGTQTPGELFF.

In its sample, this clonotype was seen a few times. CDR3 DNA: TGCGCCAGCAGCCAAGGTTTGACAGGGGATATCCACGAGCAGTACTTC. As protein: CASSQGLTGDIHEQYF. The chain links TRBV4-3 to TRBJ2-7; 8 positions match TRBD1. V shed 1 base and J 5 bases; nucleotides not matched to a gene: 10. The CDR3 length is 16 residues. Germline V lookup: CDR1 LGHNA, CDR2 YSLEER.

This clonotype has a count of ten or more. The chain joins TRBV7-8 to TRBJ2-1, with D maybe TRBD2 (5 bases). The J call may be in error: the DNA end matches TRBJ2-5 better. The CDR3 length is 14 residues. CDR1 and CDR2 from the germline V gene are SGHVS and FQNEAQ. The CDR3 is CASSFGLIQETQYF. The CDR3 coding sequence is TGTGCCAGCAGCTTCGGACTTATTCAAGAGACCCAGTACTTC.

This clonotype was observed many times. The V gene is TRBV11-2, the J gene TRBJ2-3, with 9 nucleotides matching TRBD2. The CDR3 length is 16 residues. With 5 bases clipped from V and 4 bases from J, the junction kept 10 bases outside the gene matches. Germline CDR1 reads SGHAT; CDR2 reads FQNNGV. CDR3 amino acids: CASSPRLAGRPDTQYF. The CDR3 DNA reads TGTGCCAGCAGCCCCCGCCTAGCGGGAAGGCCAGATACGCAGTATTTT.

V gene TRBV19 combines with J gene TRBJ2-1; 10 bases match TRBD2. Germline CDR1 is LNHDA and CDR2 is SQIVND (reference sequence). The trim removed 8 bases at V and 7 bases at J, leaving 14 bases unmatched. This CDR3 contains 16 residues. The CDR3 is CASRADASGSENEQFF. Written as DNA, the CDR3 is TGTGCCAGTCGCGCGGATGCTAGCGGGAGTGAGAATGAGCAGTTCTTC.

Only a few counts were recorded for this clonotype. This rearrangement joins TRBV4-3 to TRBJ2-1; 7 bases are shared with TRBD2. With 0 bases clipped from V and 2 bases from J, the junction kept 4 bases outside the gene matches. The CDR3 consists of 16 residues. In germline, CDR1 is LGHNA, CDR2 YSLEER. DNA for the CDR3: TGCGCCAGCAGCCAAGAGCCAGCGGGGACCTACAATGAGCAGTTCTTC. Translating gives CASSQEPAGTYNEQFF.

This clonotype was recorded many times. V and J are TRBV13 and TRBJ2-7; 8 nucleotides align to TRBD1. The junction had 7 bases not matched to a gene; V was cut back by 5 bases and J by 1 base. The CDR3 loop spans 15 amino acids. CDR1 is PRHDT, CDR2 FYEKMQ, per germline (reference sequence). The CDR3 loop reads CASSPLRDRSYEQYF. The CDR3 nucleotides are TGTGCCAGCAGCCCACTCCGGGACAGGTCCTACGAGCAGTACTTC.

This clonotype was counted many times. This chain joins TRBV11-3 and TRBJ2-1; 8 bases fit TRBD2. The junction had 0 bases not matched to a gene; V was cut back by 1 base and J by 4 bases. The V gene's germline CDR1 is SGHNT and CDR2 YENEEA. This CDR3 is built from 14 residues. As DNA, the CDR3 is TGTGCCAGCAGCTTAGCTAGCGGGTACAATGAGCAGTTCTTC. As protein: CASSLASGYNEQFF.

This clonotype was picked up many times. The chain joins TRBV11-1 to TRBJ2-1; D gene uncertain. Germline V CDR1 and CDR2: SGHAT, FQDESV (reference sequence). CDR3 length equals 16 residues. With 1 base removed from V and 4 bases from J, the gap between germline ends came to 14 bases. The CDR3 loop is CASSLGVGETYNEQFF. The CDR3 DNA reads TGTGCCAGCAGCTTAGGGGTGGGTGAGACGTACAATGAGCAGTTCTTC.

The chain links TRBV9 to TRBJ2-1; 14 bases fit TRBD2. After removal of 3 bases from V and 4 bases from J, the junction contained 6 bases not matched to a gene. The germline V gene encodes CDR1 SGDLS and CDR2 YYNGEE. This CDR3 has 17 amino acids. The CDR3 protein is CASSAGLAGVRYNEQFF. In DNA, the CDR3 is TGTGCCAGCAGCGCGGGACTAGCGGGAGTTCGGTACAATGAGCAGTTCTTC. The variable domain in full, completed from reference TRBV9 and TRBJ2-1, reads DSGVTQTPKHLITATGQRVTLRCSPRSGDLSVYWYQQSLDQGLQFLIQYYNGEERAKGNILERFSAQQFPDLHSELNLSSLELGDSALYFCASSAGLAGVRYNEQFFGPGTRLTVL.

There are many counts of this clonotype. The rearrangement joins TRBV11-2 to TRBJ2-2, with D possibly being TRBD1 (6 bases). V was trimmed by 5 bases and J by 6 bases, leaving 16 bases between them. The CDR3 covers 15 residues. Per germline, CDR1 SGHAT and CDR2 FQNNGV. The CDR3 loop is CASSILQGAPGELFF. The CDR3 DNA follows: TGTGCCAGCAGCATCCTACAGGGAGCCCCCGGGGAGCTGTTTTTT.

Ten or more counts support this clonotype. The V call is TRBV30, the J call TRBJ2-7; maybe TRBD2 (5 bases). From germline, CDR1 is GTSNPN and CDR2 SVGIG (reference sequence). Trimming cost V 4 bases and J 6 bases, with 22 bases left between them. This CDR3 is built from 15 residues. Written as DNA, the CDR3 is TGTGCCTGGAACGGGGTTTACGGAAATTCGGGCGAGCAGTACTTC. This gives the protein CAWNGVYGNSGEQYF.

This clonotype occurred a few times. The chain carries TRBV6-5 and TRBJ1-1; TRBD1 might be the D (5 bases). Germline loops: CDR1 MNHEY, CDR2 SVGAGI. The CDR3 is made up of 15 amino acids. V was shortened by 3 bases and J by 3 bases, with 14 bases between the two germline ends. CDR3 in DNA: TGTGCCAGCAGTTATCTCGGCAGGGTCGACACTGAAGCTTTCTTT. This gives the protein CASSYLGRVDTEAFF.

The chain has TRBV5-4 and TRBJ1-2, with 8 bases aligning to TRBD1. The trim removed 0 bases at V and 4 bases at J, leaving 8 bases unmatched. The germline V gene has CDR1 SGHNT and CDR2 YYREEE (reference sequence). The CDR3 loop spans 16 amino acids. DNA of the CDR3: TGTGCCAGCAGCTTGGCCCTCGGACAGGGAAGCTATGGCTACACCTTC. Amino acids: CASSLALGQGSYGYTF.

This clonotype was counted ten times or more. J is TRBJ1-5 and V is TRBV30; no definite D call. Per germline, CDR1 GTSNPN and CDR2 SVGIG (reference sequence). Trimming took 1 base from V and 4 from J, leaving 8 bases between them. The CDR3 totals 13 residues. The CDR3 is CAWSGQVNQPQHF. The CDR3 DNA is TGTGCCTGGAGTGGCCAGGTTAATCAGCCCCAGCATTTT.

The table lists this clonotype with a few counts. One end of the junction varies from germline; a read error may be responsible. The V gene is TRBV5-5, the J gene TRBJ1-3; weak D call: TRBD1 (5 bases). The CDR3 totals 14 residues. Germline V gene data show CDR1 as SGHKS and CDR2 as YYEKEE (reference sequence). CDR3 sequence (DNA): TGTACCAGCAGCTATAAAGGGGCTGGAAACACCATATATTTT. Translation gives CTSSYKGAGNTIYF.

This clonotype was counted many times. This chain links TRBV19 with TRBJ2-2; D might be TRBD1 or TRBD2, each matching 5 bases. The V end lost 3 bases, the J end lost 0 bases, and 11 bases lay between the germline ends. Germline CDR1 is LNHDA and CDR2 is SQIVND (reference sequence). This CDR3 has 16 residues. The CDR3: CASSIYEGPNTGELFF. The CDR3 region has the DNA TGTGCCAGTAGTATCTATGAGGGACCGAACACCGGGGAGCTGTTTTTT.

This clonotype was detected many times. The chain is built from TRBV11-1 and TRBJ2-7; D ambiguous. The germline V gene encodes CDR1 SGHAT and CDR2 FQDESV (reference sequence). The CDR3 sequence is 13 residues long. V dropped 1 base and J dropped 6 bases, with 10 bases sitting between them. The CDR3, as DNA: TGTGCCAGCAGCTTAGGTTTATTCCGCGAGCAGTACTTC. As protein: CASSLGLFREQYF.

This clonotype was seen repeatedly, ten times or more. The genes are TRBV12-3 or TRBV12-4 and TRBJ1-5; D not certain. The V gene lost 5 bases and the J gene lost 6 bases, with 11 bases spanning the gap. CDR3 length: 13 residues. The CDR3 is CASSTGWVQPQHF. As DNA, the CDR3 is TGTGCCAGCAGTACTGGTTGGGTTCAGCCCCAGCATTTT.

This clonotype was picked up many times. This chain links TRBV2 with TRBJ2-3, with 13 bases lining up with TRBD2. Per the germline V gene, CDR1 is SNHLY and CDR2 is FYNNEI. Trimming cost V 1 base and J 4 bases; bases outside gene matches: 5. The CDR3 is 17 residues long. The CDR3 DNA is TGTGCCAGCAGTGAAGGGCGACTAGCGGGAGGAGCAGATACGCAGTATTTT. It codes for CASSEGRLAGGADTQYF. Using reference TRBV2 and TRBJ2-3 for the parts outside the CDR3, the full variable domain is EPEVTQTPSHQVTQMGQEVILRCVPISNHLYFYWYRQILGQKVEFLVSFYNNEISEKSEIFDDQFSVERPDGSNFTLKIRSTKLEDSAMYFCASSEGRLAGGADTQYFGPGTRLTVL.

Comment on this clonotype: Just one base apart from a much larger clone, this may be a read error. This chain connects TRBV27 to TRBJ1-2; 8 positions match TRBD1. Germline-derived CDR1 and CDR2 are MNHEY and SMNVEV (reference sequence). The CDR3 loop spans 16 amino acids. CDR3 DNA sequence: TGTGCCGGCAGTTTAGCCCCGGACAGGGAGGTGGGTGGCTACACCTTC. Its translation: CAGSLAPDREVGGYTF.

This clonotype was detected ten times or more. This sequence joins TRBV10-2 and TRBJ2-1; no clear D. The CDR3 consists of 12 residues. Germline-derived CDR1 and CDR2 are WSHSY and SAAADI. Trimming took off 7 bases at V and 10 bases at J, with 14 bases between the two ends. CDR3: CASTASLGEQFF. The CDR3 nucleotides read TGCGCCAGCACTGCTTCTCTAGGGGAGCAGTTCTTC.

The chain combines TRBV7-6 with TRBJ2-5, with D possibly TRBD1 on 5 matching bases. The V gene lost 3 bases and the J gene lost 5 bases, with 10 bases spanning the gap. CDR3 size: 13 residues. Germline CDR1 is SGHVS and CDR2 is FNYEAQ. DNA of the CDR3: TGTGCCAGCAGCTTCTCAGGGTGGGAGACCCAGTACTTC. Translation gives CASSFSGWETQYF.